These T cell receptor beta chains were read from a single sample in a study of control samples from healthy donors and cancer patients. The protocol was immunoSEQ multiplex PCR, while the TCRdb copy is restricted to in-frame clones and leaves out a portion. This sample has around 140,000 clones; 92% occur once, and the top ten carry about 1.9%. The sample was blood. The receptors originated from a woman aged 45-65 years in good health. Each CDR3 is given with its conserved first and last residue. D genes are given only for firm matches. Size is omitted from some rows. Given values are once, few, many or a class for expanded clones.

d_gene	v_gene	j_gene	abundance	CDR3aa	CDR3nt
TRBD1	TRBV7-6	TRBJ1-1	.	CASSLGQGTEAFF	TGTGCCAGCAGCCTTGGACAGGGCACTGAAGCTTTCTTT
TRBD2	TRBV10-3	TRBJ2-1	.	CATRTSSAEQFF	TGTGCCACTAGGACTAGCTCCGCTGAGCAGTTCTTC
.	TRBV13	TRBJ1-5	.	CASSLARMRGGNQPQHF	TGTGCCAGCAGCTTAGCACGAATGAGGGGTGGCAATCAGCCCCAGCATTTT
.	TRBV27	TRBJ2-1	.	CASSLLYNYNEQFF	TGTGCCAGCAGTTTATTATACAATTACAATGAGCAGTTCTTC
.	TRBV7-9	TRBJ1-5	.	CASSLVVEGVRNQPQHF	TGTGCCAGCAGCTTAGTTGTTGAGGGGGTCCGCAATCAGCCCCAGCATTTT
.	TRBV2	TRBJ2-1	.	CASSSQGGNEQFF	TGTGCCAGCAGTTCCCAGGGGGGCAATGAGCAGTTCTTC
.	TRBV7-7	TRBJ1-3	.	CASSLGPSSGNTIYF	TGTGCTAGCAGCTTGGGGCCGTCCTCTGGAAACACCATATATTTT
.	TRBV27	TRBJ1-4	.	CASSHQPGANEKLFF	TGTGCCAGCAGTCACCAGCCGGGGGCTAATGAAAAACTGTTTTTT
.	TRBV1	TRBJ1-6	.	CTSSQRVSPLHF	TGCACCAGCAGCCAAAGGGTTTCACCCCTCCACTTT
.	TRBV6-5	TRBJ2-7	.	CASTVSGRSSYEQYF	TGTGCCAGCACCGTGTCGGGGCGGAGCTCCTACGAGCAGTACTTC
TRBD1	TRBV18	TRBJ1-2	once	CASSPLGQGNYGYTF	TGTGCCAGCTCACCCCTCGGACAGGGCAACTATGGCTACACCTTC
TRBD1	TRBV2	TRBJ1-1	.	CASGQGEGTEAFF	TGTGCCAGCGGACAGGGAGAGGGCACTGAAGCTTTCTTT
.	TRBV10-1	TRBJ1-6	.	CASSQGSNSPLHF	TGCGCCAGCAGCCAGGGGTCCAATTCACCCCTCCACTTT
TRBD2	TRBV24-1	TRBJ2-1	.	CATSDRLAGGRNEQFF	TGTGCCACCAGTGACAGACTAGCGGGGGGGCGAAATGAGCAGTTCTTC
.	TRBV29-1	TRBJ1-1	.	CSVEWGGRNTEAFF	TGCAGCGTTGAATGGGGGGGAAGGAACACTGAAGCTTTCTTT
.	TRBV6-5	TRBJ2-1	.	CASTRDTSYNEQFF	TGTGCCAGCACCAGGGACACCTCCTACAATGAGCAGTTCTTC
TRBD1	TRBV6-6	TRBJ2-1	.	CAIHRGIGDNEQFF	TGTGCCATCCACAGGGGAATCGGGGACAATGAGCAGTTCTTC
TRBD1	TRBV28	TRBJ1-5	.	CASSYDRGRQPQHF	TGTGCCAGCAGCTATGACAGGGGTCGACAGCCCCAGCATTTT
TRBD2	TRBV24-1	TRBJ2-1	.	CATSGTSGDSSYNEQFF	TGTGCCACCTCCGGGACTAGCGGCGATAGCTCCTACAATGAGCAGTTCTTC
.	TRBV18	TRBJ1-5	once	CASSPSGVGQPQHF	TGTGCCAGCTCACCATCAGGAGTCGGTCAGCCCCAGCATTTT
.	TRBV7-2	TRBJ2-7	.	CASTASYEQYF	TGTGCCAGCACAGCTTCCTACGAGCAGTACTTC